The present TCR beta chain was sequenced within a study of control samples from healthy donors and cancer patients. The protocol was immunoSEQ multiplex PCR, while the TCRdb copy is restricted to in-frame clones and leaves out a portion. This sample has about 140,000 clones; less than 90% occur once, and the top ten carry roughly 8.7%. V was trimmed by 5 bases and J by 7 bases, leaving 14 bases between them. Germline V lookup: CDR1 MRHNA, CDR2 SNTAGT. The CDR3 sequence is 13 residues long. Sequences were obtained from blood. V usage is TRBV6-4 and J usage is TRBJ1-1; possible D gene TRBD1, 5 bases. This sequence originates from a woman aged 30 to 39 in good health. The CDR3 coding sequence is TGTGCCAGCAGTTCTGACAGCCGGGGTGAAGCTTTCTTT. It specifies CASSSDSRGEAFF.